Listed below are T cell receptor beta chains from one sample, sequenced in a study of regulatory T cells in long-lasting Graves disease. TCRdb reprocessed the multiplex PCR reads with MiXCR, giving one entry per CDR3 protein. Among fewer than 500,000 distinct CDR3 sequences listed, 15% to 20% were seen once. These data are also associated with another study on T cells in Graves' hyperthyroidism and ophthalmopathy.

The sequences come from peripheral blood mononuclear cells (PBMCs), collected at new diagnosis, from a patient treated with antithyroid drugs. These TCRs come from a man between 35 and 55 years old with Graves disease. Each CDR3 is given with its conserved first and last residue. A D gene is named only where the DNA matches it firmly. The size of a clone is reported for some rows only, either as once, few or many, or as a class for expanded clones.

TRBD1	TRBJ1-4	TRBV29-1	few	TGCAGCGCCCAACGACAGGGGATAACTGAAAAACTGTTTTTT	CSAQRQGITEKLFF
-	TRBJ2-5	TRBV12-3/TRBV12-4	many	TGTGCCAGCAGCCGTACCGCAGAGACCCAGTACTTC	CASSRTAETQYF
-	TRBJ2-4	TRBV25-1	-	TGTGCCAGCAGTGAAGGGTCCGGGGACATTCAGTACTTC	CASSEGSGDIQYF
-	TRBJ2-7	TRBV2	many	TGTGCCAGCAGCGGGTCCTCCTCCTACGAGCAGTACTTC	CASSGSSSYEQYF
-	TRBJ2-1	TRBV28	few	TGTGCCAGCAGTCTTCCGGGAAACCAGTTCTTC	CASSLPGNQFF
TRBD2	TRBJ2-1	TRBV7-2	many	TGTGCCAGCAGCTTAGTCGGAGCGGGAGGTTACAATGAGCAGTTCTTC	CASSLVGAGGYNEQFF
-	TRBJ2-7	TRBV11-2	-	TGCGCCAGCAGCCAATTAGCGGTCTCCTACGAGCAGTACTTC	CASSQLAVSYEQYF
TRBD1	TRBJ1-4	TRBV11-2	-	TGTGCCAGCGCAGGGGGTGCCGCGGCAGCTAATGAAAAACTGTTTTTT	CASAGGAAAANEKLFF
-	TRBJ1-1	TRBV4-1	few	TGCGCCAGCAGCCAAGTCTCCGTGGGCACTGAAGCTTTCTTT	CASSQVSVGTEAFF
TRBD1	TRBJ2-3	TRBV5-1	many	TGCGCCAGCAGAACGACAGGGACCACAGATACGCAGTATTTT	CASRTTGTTDTQYF
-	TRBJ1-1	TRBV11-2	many	TGTGCCAGCAGCAGGGCCCCGGGACGGACGAACACTGAAGCTTTCTTT	CASSRAPGRTNTEAFF